This T cell receptor (beta chain) was captured by sequencing in a study of T cell repertoires in cytomegalovirus infection. Overall study context: HLA-C-restricted CMV epitopes, recently identified, and well-studied HLA-B-restricted ones were used by the study. Findings and caveats of the study: Summed frequency of shared TCR beta families picked out CMV carriers who also had the relevant HLA.

Each CDR3 protein gets one entry after TCRdb re-called the reads with MiXCR. The sample lists under 850,000 distinct CDR3 sequences, 30% to 35% occurring once. This CDR3 is 17 amino acids long. J lost 4 bases, V lost 0 bases, and 10 bases had no gene match. CDR1 is SGHTA, CDR2 FQGNSA, per germline. About this clonotype: Its antigen is as yet unknown.

Here the sequenced sample was cultured PBMCs, taken from culture after CMV antigen stimulation. This receptor was taken from a human donor in good health (CMV status not recorded). Some clones in this sample may be carry-over from other donors' samples. The V gene is TRBV7-2, the J gene TRBJ2-3, with 7 bases aligning to TRBD2. The CDR3, as DNA: TGTGCCAGCAGCTTAGCGGGGGGGGTGGGCCCCCCAGATACGCAGTATTTT. Encoded protein: CASSLAGGVGPPDTQYF.